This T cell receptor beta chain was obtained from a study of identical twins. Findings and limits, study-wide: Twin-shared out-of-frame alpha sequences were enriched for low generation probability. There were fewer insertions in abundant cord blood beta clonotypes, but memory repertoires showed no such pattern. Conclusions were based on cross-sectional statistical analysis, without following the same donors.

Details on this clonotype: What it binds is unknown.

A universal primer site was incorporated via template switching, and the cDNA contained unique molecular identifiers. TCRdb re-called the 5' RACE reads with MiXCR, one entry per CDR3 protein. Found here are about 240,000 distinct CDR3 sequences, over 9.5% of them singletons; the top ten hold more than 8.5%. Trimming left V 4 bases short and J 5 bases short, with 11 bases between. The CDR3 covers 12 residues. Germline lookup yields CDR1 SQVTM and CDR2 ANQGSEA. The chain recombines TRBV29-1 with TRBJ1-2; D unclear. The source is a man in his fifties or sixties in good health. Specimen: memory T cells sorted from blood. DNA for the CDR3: TGCAGCGTTGCGTCCGGGGATTATGGCTACACCTTC. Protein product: CSVASGDYGYTF.